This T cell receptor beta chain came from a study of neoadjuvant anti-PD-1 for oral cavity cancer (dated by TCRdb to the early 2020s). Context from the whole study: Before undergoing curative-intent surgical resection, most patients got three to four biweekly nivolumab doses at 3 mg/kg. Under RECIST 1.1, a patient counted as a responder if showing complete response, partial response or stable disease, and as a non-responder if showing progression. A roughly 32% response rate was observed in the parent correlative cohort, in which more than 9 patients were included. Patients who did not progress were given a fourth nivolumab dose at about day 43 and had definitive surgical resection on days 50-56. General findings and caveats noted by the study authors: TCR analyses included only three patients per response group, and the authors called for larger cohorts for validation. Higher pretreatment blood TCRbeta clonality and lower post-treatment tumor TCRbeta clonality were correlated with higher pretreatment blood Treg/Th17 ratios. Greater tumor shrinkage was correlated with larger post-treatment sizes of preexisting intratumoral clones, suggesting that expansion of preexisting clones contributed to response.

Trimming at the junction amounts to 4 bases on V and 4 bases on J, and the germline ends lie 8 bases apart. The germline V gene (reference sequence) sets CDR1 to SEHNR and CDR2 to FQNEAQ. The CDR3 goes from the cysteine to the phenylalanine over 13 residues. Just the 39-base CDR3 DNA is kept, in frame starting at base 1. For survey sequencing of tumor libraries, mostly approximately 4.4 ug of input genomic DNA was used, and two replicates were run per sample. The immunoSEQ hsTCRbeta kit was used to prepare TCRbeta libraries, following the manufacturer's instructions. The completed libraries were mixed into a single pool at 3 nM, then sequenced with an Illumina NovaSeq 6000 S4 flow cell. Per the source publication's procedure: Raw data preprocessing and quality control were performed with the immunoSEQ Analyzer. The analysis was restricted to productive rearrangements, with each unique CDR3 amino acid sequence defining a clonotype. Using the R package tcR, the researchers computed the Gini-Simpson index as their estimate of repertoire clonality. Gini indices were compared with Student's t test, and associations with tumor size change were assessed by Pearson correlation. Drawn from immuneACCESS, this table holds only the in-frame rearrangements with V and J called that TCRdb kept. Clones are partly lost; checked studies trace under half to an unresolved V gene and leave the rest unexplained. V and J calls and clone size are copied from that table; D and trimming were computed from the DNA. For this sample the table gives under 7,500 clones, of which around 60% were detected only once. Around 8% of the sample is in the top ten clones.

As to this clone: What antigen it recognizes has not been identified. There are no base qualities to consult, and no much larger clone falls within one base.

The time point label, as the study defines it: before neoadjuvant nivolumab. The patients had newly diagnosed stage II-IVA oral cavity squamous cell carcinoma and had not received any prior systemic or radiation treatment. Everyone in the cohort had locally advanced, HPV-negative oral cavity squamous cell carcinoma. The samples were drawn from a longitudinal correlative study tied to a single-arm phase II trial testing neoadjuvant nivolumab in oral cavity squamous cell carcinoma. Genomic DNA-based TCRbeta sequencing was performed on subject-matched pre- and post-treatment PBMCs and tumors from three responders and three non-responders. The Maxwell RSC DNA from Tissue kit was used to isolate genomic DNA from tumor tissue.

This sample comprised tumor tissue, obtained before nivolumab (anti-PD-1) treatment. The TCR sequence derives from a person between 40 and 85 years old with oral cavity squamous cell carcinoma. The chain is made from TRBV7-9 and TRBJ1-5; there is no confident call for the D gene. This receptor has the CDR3 CASSWTANQPQHF. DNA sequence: TGTGCCAGCAGCTGGACGGCTAATCAGCCCCAGCATTTT.